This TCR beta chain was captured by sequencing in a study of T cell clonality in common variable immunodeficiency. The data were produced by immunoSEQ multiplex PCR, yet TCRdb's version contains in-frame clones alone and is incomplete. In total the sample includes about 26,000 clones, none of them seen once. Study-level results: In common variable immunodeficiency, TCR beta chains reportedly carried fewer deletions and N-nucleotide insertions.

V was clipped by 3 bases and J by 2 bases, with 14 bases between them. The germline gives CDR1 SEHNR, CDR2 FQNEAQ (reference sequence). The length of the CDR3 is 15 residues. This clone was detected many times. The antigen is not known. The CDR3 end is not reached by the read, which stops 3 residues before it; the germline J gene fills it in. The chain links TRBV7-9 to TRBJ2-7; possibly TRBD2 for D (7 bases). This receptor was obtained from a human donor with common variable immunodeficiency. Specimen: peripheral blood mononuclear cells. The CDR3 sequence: CASSFLGGHAYEQYF. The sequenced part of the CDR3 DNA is TGTGCCAGCAGCTTCCTGGGGGGGCACGCCTACGAG.